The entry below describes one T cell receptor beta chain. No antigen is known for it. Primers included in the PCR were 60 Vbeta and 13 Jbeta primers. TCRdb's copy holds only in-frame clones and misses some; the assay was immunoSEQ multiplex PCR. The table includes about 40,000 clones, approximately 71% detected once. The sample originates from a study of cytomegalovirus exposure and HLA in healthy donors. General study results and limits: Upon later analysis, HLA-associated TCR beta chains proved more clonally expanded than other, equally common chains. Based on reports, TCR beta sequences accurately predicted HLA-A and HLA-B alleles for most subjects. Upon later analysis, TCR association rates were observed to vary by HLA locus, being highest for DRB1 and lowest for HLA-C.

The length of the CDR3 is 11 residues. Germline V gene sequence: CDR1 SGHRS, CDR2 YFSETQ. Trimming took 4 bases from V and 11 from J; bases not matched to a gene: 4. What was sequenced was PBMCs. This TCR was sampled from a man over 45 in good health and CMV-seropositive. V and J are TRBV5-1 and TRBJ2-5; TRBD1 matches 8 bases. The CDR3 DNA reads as TGCGCCAGCAGCAACGACAGGGGTCAGTACTTC. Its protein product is CASSNDRGQYF. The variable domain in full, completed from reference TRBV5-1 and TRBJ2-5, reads KAGVTQTPRYLIKTRGQQVTLSCSPISGHRSVSWYQQTPGQGLQFLFEYFSETQRNKGNFPGRFSGRQFSNSRSEMNVSTLELGDSALYLCASSNDRGQYFGPGTRLLVL.